This TCR beta chain derives from a study of blood T cell dynamics during melanoma immunotherapy (TCRdb year 2020). Notes on the research overall: Patients had metastatic melanoma and received first-line pembrolizumab or nivolumab plus ipilimumab as standard of care in the United Kingdom. To find early correlates of response, peripheral T cell receptor repertoires were profiled in metastatic melanoma patients before and after one cycle of checkpoint inhibitor therapy. Consecutive patients formed a training cohort, and a further independent group of patients from the same centre was pooled into an external validation set.

Including the terminal cysteine and phenylalanine, the CDR3 comprises 15 residues. The only DNA kept is the CDR3, 45 bases in frame from the first base. CDR1 is given as MDHEN and CDR2 as SYDVKM, both from the germline V gene. V and J are trimmed by 5 bases and 11 bases, and the gene matches miss 15 bases of the junction. The time point label corresponds to: week 3, after first cycle of checkpoint inhibitor. Blood samples were collected before treatment (T0) and at week 3 (W3), after the first cycle of checkpoint blockade. Except for a couple of patients with rapid clinical progression, response was assessed 12 weeks after the first infusion by RECIST 1.1; disease control meant complete response, partial response or stable disease. Patients were excluded for prior systemic cancer treatment, concomitant immunosuppressant therapy or synchronous other active malignancies. To track both circulating cells and T cell turnover, TCR beta was sequenced from bulk PBMC as well as from plasma cell-free DNA. PBMC were isolated from blood with Lymphoprep and SepMate tubes, followed by red cell lysis. DNA from PBMC and sorted T cell subsets was extracted with QIAamp DNA Blood Mini kits.

A fixed 350 ng of DNA was loaded for every bulk PBMC sample. Following the manufacturer instructions, the immunoSEQ TCRb Assay kit was used to amplify TCR beta CDR3 sequences from genomic DNA. The KAPA Library Quantification Kit for Illumina platforms was used to quantify pooled libraries by qPCR. Pooled libraries were sequenced on an Illumina NextSeq 500, clustered at roughly 0.6-1.2 pM. From the authors' description of their analysis: The TCR data were analyzed using immunoSEQ ANALYZER and the R LymphoSeq package. A rearrangement efficiency score was calculated as productive divided by the sum of productive and non-productive CDR3 sequences. Within each patient, timepoints were compared pairwise for clonality, measured with the Gini coefficient, and for diversity, measured with the Renyi index at alpha=1. Clonal relatedness, based on an edit distance of 3, and repertoire similarity, based on the Bhattacharyya coefficient, were both computed in LymphoSeq. Linear discriminant analysis on week-3 changes in clonality and diversity was built with the R MASS and caret packages to classify response. Held by TCRdb, this immuneACCESS table contains in-frame sequences only and omits some clones. Under half of the omission traces to an unresolved V gene where checked; the cause of the rest is unknown. That table supplies the V and J calls and clone size; D and trimming were determined from the DNA. In this sample the table shows 25,000 to 35,000 clones, 75% to 90% of which occur a single time. The ten most abundant clones make up about a tenth of the sample.

For this clone: It lacks a known antigen. No much larger clone exists at a distance of one base, and base qualities are not known.

Results and caveats for the whole study, not just this receptor: Patients who later achieved disease control showed a bifurcated PBMC repertoire reorganization at W3, with increased clonality or increased diversity, unlike progressors. The study was unable to establish whether the T cell clones driving the repertoire changes were melanoma-specific or instead reflected general immune activation. The relatively small sample size was acknowledged as potentially limiting generalization of the results.

The receptor chain draws on TRBV28 and TRBJ2-5, with 9 junctional bases fitting TRBD1. The TCR was taken from a human donor with melanoma. Sequencing was performed on blood, taken from a patient treated with checkpoint blockade. DNA sequence: TGTGCCAGCAGTCAACCCGGGACAGGGTATAGGGAGCAGTACTTC. Translated, this gives CASSQPGTGYREQYF.